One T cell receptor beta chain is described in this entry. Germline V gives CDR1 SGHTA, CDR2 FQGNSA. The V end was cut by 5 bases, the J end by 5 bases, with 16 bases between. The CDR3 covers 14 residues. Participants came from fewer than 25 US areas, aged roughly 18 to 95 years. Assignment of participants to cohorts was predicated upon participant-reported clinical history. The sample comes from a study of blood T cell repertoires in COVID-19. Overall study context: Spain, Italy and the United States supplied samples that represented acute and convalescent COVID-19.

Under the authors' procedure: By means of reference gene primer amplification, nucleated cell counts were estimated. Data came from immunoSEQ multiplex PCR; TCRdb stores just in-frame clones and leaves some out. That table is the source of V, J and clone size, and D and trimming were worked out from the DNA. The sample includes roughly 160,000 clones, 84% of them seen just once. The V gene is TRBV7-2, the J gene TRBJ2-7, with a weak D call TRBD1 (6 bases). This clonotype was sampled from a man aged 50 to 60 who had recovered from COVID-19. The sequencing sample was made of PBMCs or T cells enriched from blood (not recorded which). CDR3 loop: CASSHSLGADEQYF. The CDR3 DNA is TGTGCCAGCAGCCACTCCCTGGGGGCAGACGAGCAGTACTTC.